A selection of T cell receptor beta chains follows, all from one sample in a study of OX40 agonist ivuxolimab in advanced cancers. Libraries were prepared by immunoSEQ multiplex PCR; TCRdb keeps only in-frame clonotypes and omits some of them. Of some 94,000 clones listed, roughly 90% are singletons. This sample comprised CD4+ or CD8+ T cells sorted from blood, obtained in a trial of the OX40 agonist ivuxolimab. The receptor set was obtained from an adult with an advanced solid tumor such as melanoma, head and neck, liver or kidney cancer. Each CDR3 is given with its conserved first and last residue. The order of the fields is J gene, clone size, V gene, D gene, CDR3 protein, CDR3 DNA. D genes are given only for firm matches. A clone size is listed for some rows: how often the clone was seen (once, few, many), or a class if it is expanded.

J gene: TRBJ2-3
clone size: -
V gene: TRBV14
D gene: -
CDR3 protein: CASSQEVRADTQYF
CDR3 DNA: TGTGCCAGCAGCCAAGAAGTAAGGGCAGATACGCAGTATTTT

J gene: TRBJ2-7
clone size: -
V gene: TRBV5-6
D gene: TRBD1
CDR3 protein: CASSSIFRDRGIYEQYF
CDR3 DNA: TGTGCCAGCAGCTCGATATTCCGGGACAGGGGGATCTACGAGCAGTACTTC

J gene: TRBJ2-5
clone size: once
V gene: TRBV4-1
D gene: -
CDR3 protein: CASSQDAGFQETQYF
CDR3 DNA: TGCGCCAGCAGCCAAGATGCAGGGTTCCAAGAGACCCAGTACTTC

J gene: TRBJ2-7
clone size: -
V gene: TRBV2
D gene: TRBD1
CDR3 protein: CASSYGQGSYEQYF
CDR3 DNA: TGTGCCAGCAGTTATGGACAGGGATCCTACGAGCAGTACTTC

J gene: TRBJ2-1
clone size: -
V gene: TRBV2
D gene: TRBD2
CDR3 protein: CASNNVAGERLNEQFF
CDR3 DNA: TGTGCCAGCAATAACGTAGCGGGAGAAAGGTTGAATGAGCAGTTCTTC

J gene: TRBJ1-4
clone size: once
V gene: TRBV27
D gene: TRBD1
CDR3 protein: CASSLLGTGGITNEKLFF
CDR3 DNA: TGTGCCAGCAGTTTATTGGGGACAGGGGGCATAACTAATGAAAAACTGTTTTTT

J gene: TRBJ2-3
clone size: -
V gene: TRBV25-1
D gene: -
CDR3 protein: CASSWGSNRYF
CDR3 DNA: TGTGCCAGCAGTTGGGGAAGTAACAGGTATTTT

J gene: TRBJ2-1
clone size: -
V gene: TRBV29-1
D gene: -
CDR3 protein: CSVEDLGHAGHEQFF
CDR3 DNA: TGCAGCGTTGAAGATCTCGGACATGCTGGACATGAGCAGTTCTTC

J gene: TRBJ2-7
clone size: -
V gene: TRBV27
D gene: -
CDR3 protein: CASSFSGTGAYEQYF
CDR3 DNA: TGTGCCAGCAGTTTTTCCGGGACGGGTGCCTACGAGCAGTACTTC

J gene: TRBJ2-7
clone size: -
V gene: TRBV2
D gene: -
CDR3 protein: CASRTGDTYEQYF
CDR3 DNA: TGTGCCAGCAGGACGGGGGACACCTACGAGCAGTACTTC

J gene: TRBJ2-1
clone size: -
V gene: TRBV7-8
D gene: -
CDR3 protein: CATSEGGYNEQFF
CDR3 DNA: TGTGCCACCTCTGAGGGGGGGTACAATGAGCAGTTCTTC

J gene: TRBJ2-5
clone size: -
V gene: TRBV7-9
D gene: TRBD1
CDR3 protein: CASSQDRGTEDETQYF
CDR3 DNA: TGTGCCAGCAGCCAAGATAGGGGGACAGAGGATGAGACCCAGTACTTC

J gene: TRBJ1-5
clone size: -
V gene: TRBV30
D gene: -
CDR3 protein: CAWRVVSSNQPQHF
CDR3 DNA: TGTGCCTGGAGGGTTGTCAGTAGCAATCAGCCCCAGCATTTT

J gene: TRBJ2-7
clone size: -
V gene: TRBV4-1
D gene: TRBD2
CDR3 protein: CASSVRLAVEQYF
CDR3 DNA: TGCGCCAGCAGCGTACGACTAGCGGTCGAGCAGTACTTC

J gene: TRBJ2-5
clone size: -
V gene: TRBV2
D gene: -
CDR3 protein: CASSDVTGETQYF
CDR3 DNA: TGTGCCAGCAGTGACGTCACGGGAGAGACCCAGTACTTC

J gene: TRBJ1-2
clone size: once
V gene: TRBV6-1
D gene: -
CDR3 protein: CASSEVDRTPYTF
CDR3 DNA: TGTGCCAGCAGTGAAGTCGATAGGACACCCTACACCTTC

J gene: TRBJ2-1
clone size: -
V gene: TRBV7-2
D gene: TRBD1
CDR3 protein: CASSLVDRGDNEQFF
CDR3 DNA: TGTGCCAGCAGCTTAGTCGACAGGGGGGACAATGAGCAGTTCTTC

J gene: TRBJ2-7
clone size: once
V gene: TRBV30
D gene: -
CDR3 protein: CAWSVRGAYEQYF
CDR3 DNA: TGTGCCTGGAGTGTTAGGGGGGCCTACGAGCAGTACTTC

J gene: TRBJ1-2
clone size: -
V gene: TRBV7-2
D gene: -
CDR3 protein: CASSLASGQLNYGYTF
CDR3 DNA: TGTGCCAGCAGCTTAGCCTCAGGACAGCTAAACTATGGCTACACCTTC

J gene: TRBJ1-2
clone size: -
V gene: TRBV11-2
D gene: -
CDR3 protein: CASSLSMRANYGYTF
CDR3 DNA: TGTGCCAGCAGCTTGAGTATGAGAGCTAACTATGGCTACACCTTC

J gene: TRBJ2-5
clone size: once
V gene: TRBV27
D gene: -
CDR3 protein: CASSLGAGGREQYF
CDR3 DNA: TGTGCCAGCAGTTTAGGGGCAGGGGGGAGGGAGCAGTACTTC

J gene: TRBJ1-2
clone size: -
V gene: TRBV5-1
D gene: -
CDR3 protein: CASSLGYGYTF
CDR3 DNA: TGCGCCAGCAGCTTGGGTTATGGCTACACCTTC

J gene: TRBJ2-5
clone size: -
V gene: TRBV6-5
D gene: TRBD1
CDR3 protein: CASSSSAGGRETQYF
CDR3 DNA: TGTGCCAGCAGTTCCTCGGCAGGGGGAAGAGAGACCCAGTACTTC

J gene: TRBJ2-1
clone size: -
V gene: TRBV2
D gene: TRBD2
CDR3 protein: CASSLSGSSYNEQFF
CDR3 DNA: TGTGCCAGCAGTTTAAGCGGGAGCTCCTACAATGAGCAGTTCTTC

J gene: TRBJ2-7
clone size: -
V gene: TRBV15
D gene: -
CDR3 protein: CATSRDSYEQYF
CDR3 DNA: TGTGCCACCAGCAGAGATTCGTACGAGCAGTACTTC

J gene: TRBJ2-1
clone size: -
V gene: TRBV10-2
D gene: TRBD2
CDR3 protein: CASSPLAGPDNEQFF
CDR3 DNA: TGCGCCAGCAGTCCTCTAGCGGGGCCTGACAATGAGCAGTTCTTC

J gene: TRBJ2-7
clone size: -
V gene: TRBV27
D gene: TRBD2
CDR3 protein: CASSLSSGVSSEQYF
CDR3 DNA: TGTGCCAGCAGTTTATCTAGCGGGGTCTCTTCGGAGCAGTACTTC

J gene: TRBJ2-4
clone size: -
V gene: TRBV7-3
D gene: -
CDR3 protein: CASSLRPGWDIQYF
CDR3 DNA: TGTGCCAGCAGCTTACGTCCCGGGTGGGACATTCAGTACTTC

J gene: TRBJ1-2
clone size: once
V gene: TRBV29-1
D gene: -
CDR3 protein: CSALGGEGGYTF
CDR3 DNA: TGCAGCGCTCTAGGGGGGGAAGGAGGCTACACCTTC

J gene: TRBJ2-5
clone size: -
V gene: TRBV11-2
D gene: TRBD2
CDR3 protein: CASSNLLAGEETQYF
CDR3 DNA: TGTGCCAGCAGCAACCTACTAGCGGGAGAAGAGACCCAGTACTTC

J gene: TRBJ2-1
clone size: -
V gene: TRBV19
D gene: TRBD2
CDR3 protein: CASSVLAGGNNEQFF
CDR3 DNA: TGTGCCAGTAGTGTACTAGCGGGGGGGAACAATGAGCAGTTCTTC

J gene: TRBJ2-3
clone size: -
V gene: TRBV9
D gene: TRBD2
CDR3 protein: CASSDSGGALDTQYF
CDR3 DNA: TGTGCCAGCAGCGATAGCGGGGGGGCCTTAGATACGCAGTATTTT